This TCR beta chain came from a study of cytomegalovirus exposure and HLA in healthy donors. Study-wide background: As released early, the data held around 80 million unique TCRs from HLA-typed donors. Study conclusions and caveats: Researchers reported that a few CMV-associated chains were confirmed in vitro as CMV antigen-specific. Highly shared variants forming one cluster were likely a sequencing artifact.

Per the germline V gene, CDR1 is SGHTA and CDR2 is FQGNSA. The CDR3 runs 19 residues. Between the trimmed V and J ends, which lost 3 bases and 6 bases, there was a span of 27 bases. This PCR relied on a set of 60 Vbeta primers and 13 Jbeta primers. The table came from immunoSEQ multiplex PCR; TCRdb's copy has only in-frame clones and leaves some out. The sample holds some 84,000 clones, 55% to 65% seen once. About this clone itself: Its antigen is as yet unknown.

The source of this sequence is a middle-aged woman in good health and CMV-seropositive. This rearrangement joins TRBV7-2 to TRBJ2-1, with D maybe TRBD1 (6 bases). The sample taken for sequencing was PBMCs. In DNA form, the CDR3 reads TGTGCCAGCAGCTTGCAGGGGCCGCTATCCCCCCCAGGAGCCAATGAGCAGTTCTTC. Its translation is CASSLQGPLSPPGANEQFF.